This T cell receptor beta chain comes out of a study of CD8 T cells in Susac syndrome. Random hexamers were used to reverse transcribe 0.5 to 1 ug of RNA. Via MiXCR, TCRdb re-called the immunoSEQ multiplex PCR reads, giving one row per CDR3 protein. The sample holds approximately 230,000 distinct CDR3 sequences, just over 90% seen once. The CDR3 covers 15 residues. Looked up from germline, CDR1 is KGHDR and CDR2 is SFDVKD. Trimming took 5 bases from V and 5 from J; bases not matched to a gene: 4. The source is a human donor with multiple sclerosis. The J gene is TRBJ2-2, the V gene TRBV24-1; 10 positions agree with TRBD1. The sample comprised CD4+ T cells from PBMCs. CDR3 nucleotides: TGTGCCACCAGTGGGAGGACAGGGGGGACCGGGGAGCTGTTTTTT. Translating gives CATSGRTGGTGELFF.